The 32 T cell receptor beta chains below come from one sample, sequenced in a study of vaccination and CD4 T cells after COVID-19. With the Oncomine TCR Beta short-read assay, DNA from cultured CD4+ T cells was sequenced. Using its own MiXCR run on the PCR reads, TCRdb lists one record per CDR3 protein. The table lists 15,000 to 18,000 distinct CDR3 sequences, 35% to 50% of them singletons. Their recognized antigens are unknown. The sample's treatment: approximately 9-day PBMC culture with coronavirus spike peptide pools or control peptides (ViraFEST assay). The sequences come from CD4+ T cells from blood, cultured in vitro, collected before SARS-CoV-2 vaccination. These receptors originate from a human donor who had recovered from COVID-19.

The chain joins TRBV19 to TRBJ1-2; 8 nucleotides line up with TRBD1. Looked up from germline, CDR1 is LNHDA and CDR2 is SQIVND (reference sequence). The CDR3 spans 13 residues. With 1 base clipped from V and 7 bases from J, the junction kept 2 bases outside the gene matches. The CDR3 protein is CASSIVDRGGYTF. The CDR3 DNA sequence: TGTGCCAGTAGTATAGTCGACAGGGGTGGCTACACCTTC.

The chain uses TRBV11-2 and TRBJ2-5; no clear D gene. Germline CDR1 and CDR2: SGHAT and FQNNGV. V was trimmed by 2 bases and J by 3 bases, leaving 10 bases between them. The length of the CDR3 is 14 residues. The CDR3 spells CASSLWVNKETQYF. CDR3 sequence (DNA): TGTGCCAGCAGCTTATGGGTCAATAAAGAGACCCAGTACTTC.

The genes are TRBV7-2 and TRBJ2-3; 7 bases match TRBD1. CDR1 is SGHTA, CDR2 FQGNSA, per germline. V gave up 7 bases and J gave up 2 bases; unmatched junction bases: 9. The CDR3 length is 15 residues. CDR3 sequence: CASNIQGKHTDTQYF. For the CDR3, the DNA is TGTGCCAGCAACATACAGGGGAAACACACAGATACGCAGTATTTT. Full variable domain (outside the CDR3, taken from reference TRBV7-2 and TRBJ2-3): GAGVSQSPSNKVTEKGKDVELRCDPISGHTALYWYRQSLGQGLEFLIYFQGNSAPDKSGLPSDRFSAERTGGSVSTLTIQRTQQEDSAVYLCASNIQGKHTDTQYFGPGTRLTVL.

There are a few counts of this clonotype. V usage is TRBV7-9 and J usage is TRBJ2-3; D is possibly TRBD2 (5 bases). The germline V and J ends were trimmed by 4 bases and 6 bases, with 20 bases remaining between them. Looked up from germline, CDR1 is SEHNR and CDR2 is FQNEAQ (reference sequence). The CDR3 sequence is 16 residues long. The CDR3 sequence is CASSSRSSGSMDTQYF. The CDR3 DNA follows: TGTGCCAGCAGCTCAAGATCGTCGGGGTCCATGGATACGCAGTATTTT.

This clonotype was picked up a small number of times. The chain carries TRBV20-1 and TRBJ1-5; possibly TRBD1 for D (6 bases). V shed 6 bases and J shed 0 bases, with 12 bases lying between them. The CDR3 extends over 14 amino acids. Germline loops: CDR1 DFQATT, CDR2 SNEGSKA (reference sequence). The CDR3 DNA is TGCAGTGCACAAACAGGGCTTAGCAATCAGCCCCAGCATTTT. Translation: CSAQTGLSNQPQHF.

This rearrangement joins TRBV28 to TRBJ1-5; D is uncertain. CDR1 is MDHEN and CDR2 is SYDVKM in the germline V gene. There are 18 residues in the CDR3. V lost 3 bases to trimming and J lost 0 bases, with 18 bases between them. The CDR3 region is CASSLVGQDLYSNQPQHF. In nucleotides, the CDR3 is TGTGCCAGCAGTTTGGTCGGCCAGGACCTTTATAGCAATCAGCCCCAGCATTTT.

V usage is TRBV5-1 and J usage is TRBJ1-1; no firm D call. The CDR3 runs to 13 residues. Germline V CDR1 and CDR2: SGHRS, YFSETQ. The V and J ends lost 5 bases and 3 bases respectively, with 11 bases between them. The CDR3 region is CASSRGGDTEAFF. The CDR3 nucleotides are TGCGCCAGCAGTCGGGGTGGGGACACTGAAGCTTTCTTT.

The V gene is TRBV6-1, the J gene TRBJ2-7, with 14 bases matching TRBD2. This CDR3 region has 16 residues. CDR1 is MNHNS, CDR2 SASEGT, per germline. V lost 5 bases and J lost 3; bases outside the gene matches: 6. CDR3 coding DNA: TGTGCCAGCAGTCGACTTGGGACTAGCGGGAGCTACGAGCAGTACTTC. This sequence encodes CASSRLGTSGSYEQYF.

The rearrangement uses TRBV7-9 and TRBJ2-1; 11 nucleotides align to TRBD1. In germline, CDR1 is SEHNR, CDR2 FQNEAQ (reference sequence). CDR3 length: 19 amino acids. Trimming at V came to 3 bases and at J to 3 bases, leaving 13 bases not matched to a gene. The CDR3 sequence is CASSFWTGGSPTIYNEQFF. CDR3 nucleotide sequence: TGTGCCAGCAGCTTCTGGACAGGGGGCTCCCCGACGATCTACAATGAGCAGTTCTTC.

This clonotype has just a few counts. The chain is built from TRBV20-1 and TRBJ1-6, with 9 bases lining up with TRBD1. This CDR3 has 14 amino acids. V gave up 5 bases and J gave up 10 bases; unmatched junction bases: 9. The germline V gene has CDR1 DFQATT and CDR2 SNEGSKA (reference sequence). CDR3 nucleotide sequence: TGCAGTGCTTCGGGACAGGGAAAGGAATCACCCCTCCACTTT. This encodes CSASGQGKESPLHF.

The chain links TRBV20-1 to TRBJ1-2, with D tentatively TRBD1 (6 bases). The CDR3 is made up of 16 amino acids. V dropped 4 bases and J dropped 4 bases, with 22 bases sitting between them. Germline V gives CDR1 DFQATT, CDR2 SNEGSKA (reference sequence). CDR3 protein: CSATLASGGEIYGYTF. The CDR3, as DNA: TGCAGTGCTACCCTAGCCTCGGGGGGCGAAATCTATGGCTACACCTTC.

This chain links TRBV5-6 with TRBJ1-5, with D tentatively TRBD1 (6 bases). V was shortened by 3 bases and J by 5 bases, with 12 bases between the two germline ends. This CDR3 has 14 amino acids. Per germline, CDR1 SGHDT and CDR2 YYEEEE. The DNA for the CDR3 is TGTGCCAGCAGCTCCAGGGACACCTATCAGCCCCAGCATTTT. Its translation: CASSSRDTYQPQHF. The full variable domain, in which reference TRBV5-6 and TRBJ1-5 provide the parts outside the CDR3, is DAGVTQSPTHLIKTRGQQVTLRCSPKSGHDTVSWYQQALGQGPQFIFQYYEEEERQRGNFPDRFSGHQFPNYSSELNVNALLLGDSALYLCASSSRDTYQPQHFGDGTRLSIL.

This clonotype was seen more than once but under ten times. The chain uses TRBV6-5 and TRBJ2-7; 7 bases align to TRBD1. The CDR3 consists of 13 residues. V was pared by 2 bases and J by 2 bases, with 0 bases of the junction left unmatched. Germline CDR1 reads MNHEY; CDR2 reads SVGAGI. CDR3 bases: TGTGCCAGCAGTTACACAGGGGCCTACGAGCAGTACTTC. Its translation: CASSYTGAYEQYF.

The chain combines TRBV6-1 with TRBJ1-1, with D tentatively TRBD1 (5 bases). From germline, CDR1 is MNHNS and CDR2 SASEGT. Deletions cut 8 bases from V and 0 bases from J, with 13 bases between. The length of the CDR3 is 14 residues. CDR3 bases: TGTGCCAGCGCCCGACAGATTATGAACACTGAAGCTTTCTTT. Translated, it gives CASARQIMNTEAFF.

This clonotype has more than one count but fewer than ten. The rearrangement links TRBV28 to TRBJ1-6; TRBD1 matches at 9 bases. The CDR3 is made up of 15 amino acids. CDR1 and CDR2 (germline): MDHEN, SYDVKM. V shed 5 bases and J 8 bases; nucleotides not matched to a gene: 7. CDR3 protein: CASSDRTGDYSPLHF. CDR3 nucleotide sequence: TGTGCCAGCAGTGACAGGACAGGGGATTATTCACCCCTCCACTTT.

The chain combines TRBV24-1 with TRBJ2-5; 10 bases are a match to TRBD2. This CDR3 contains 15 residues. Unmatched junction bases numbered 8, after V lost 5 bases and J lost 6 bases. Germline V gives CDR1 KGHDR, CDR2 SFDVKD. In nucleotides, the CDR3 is TGTGCCACCAGTGGTGGAGGGACTAGCGTACAGACCCAGTACTTC. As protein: CATSGGGTSVQTQYF.

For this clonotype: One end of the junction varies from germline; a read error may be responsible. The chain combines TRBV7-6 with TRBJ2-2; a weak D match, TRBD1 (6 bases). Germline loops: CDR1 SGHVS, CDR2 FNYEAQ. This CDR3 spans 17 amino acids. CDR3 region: CASSFGDKGSKTGELFF. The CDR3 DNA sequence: TGTGCCAGCAGCTTTGGGGACAAGGGTTCGAAAACCGGGGAGCTGTTTTTT.

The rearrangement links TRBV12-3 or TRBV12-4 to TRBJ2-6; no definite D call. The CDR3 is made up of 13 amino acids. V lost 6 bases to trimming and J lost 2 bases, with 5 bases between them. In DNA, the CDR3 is TGTGCCAGCAGAGAGCCTGGGGCCAACGTCCTGACTTTC. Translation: CASREPGANVLTF.

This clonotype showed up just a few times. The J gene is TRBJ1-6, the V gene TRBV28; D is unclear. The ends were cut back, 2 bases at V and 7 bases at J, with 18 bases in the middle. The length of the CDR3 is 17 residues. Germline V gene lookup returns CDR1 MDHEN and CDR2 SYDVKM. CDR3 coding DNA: TGTGCCAGCAGTTTACGTACGTCAGGACTTTTCAATTCACCCCTCCACTTT. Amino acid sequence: CASSLRTSGLFNSPLHF.

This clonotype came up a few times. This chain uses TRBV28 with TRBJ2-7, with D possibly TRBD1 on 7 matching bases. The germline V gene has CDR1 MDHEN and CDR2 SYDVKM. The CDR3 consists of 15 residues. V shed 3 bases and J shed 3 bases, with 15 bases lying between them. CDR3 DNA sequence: TGTGCCAGCAGTTTCCCGACAGGGAGGTTCTACGAGCAGTACTTC. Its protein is CASSFPTGRFYEQYF.

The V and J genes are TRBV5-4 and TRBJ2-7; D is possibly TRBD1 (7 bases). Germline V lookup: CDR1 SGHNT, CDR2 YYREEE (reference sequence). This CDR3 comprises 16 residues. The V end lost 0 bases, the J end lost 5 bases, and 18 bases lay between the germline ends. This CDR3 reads CASSLERSGGFNEQYF. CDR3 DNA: TGTGCCAGCAGCTTGGAAAGGTCAGGGGGGTTCAACGAGCAGTACTTC.

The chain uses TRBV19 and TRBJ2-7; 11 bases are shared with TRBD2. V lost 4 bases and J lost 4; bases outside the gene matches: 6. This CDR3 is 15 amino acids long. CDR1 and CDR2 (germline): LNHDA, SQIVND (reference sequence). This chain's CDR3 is CASSTGTSGGYEQYF. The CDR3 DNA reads TGTGCCAGTAGTACCGGGACTAGCGGAGGGTACGAGCAGTACTTC.

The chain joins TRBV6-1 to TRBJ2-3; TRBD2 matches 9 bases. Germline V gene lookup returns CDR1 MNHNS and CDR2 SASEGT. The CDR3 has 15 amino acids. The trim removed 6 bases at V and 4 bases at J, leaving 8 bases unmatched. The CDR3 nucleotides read TGTGCCAGCAGCCAGAGCGGGAGGCCTGCAGATACGCAGTATTTT. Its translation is CASSQSGRPADTQYF.

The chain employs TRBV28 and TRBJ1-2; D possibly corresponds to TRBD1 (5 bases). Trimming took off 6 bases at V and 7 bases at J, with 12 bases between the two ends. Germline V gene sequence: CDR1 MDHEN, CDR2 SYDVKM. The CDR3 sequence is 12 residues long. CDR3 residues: CASRPGPVGYTF. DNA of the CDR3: TGTGCCAGCAGGCCGGGACCGGTTGGCTACACCTTC.

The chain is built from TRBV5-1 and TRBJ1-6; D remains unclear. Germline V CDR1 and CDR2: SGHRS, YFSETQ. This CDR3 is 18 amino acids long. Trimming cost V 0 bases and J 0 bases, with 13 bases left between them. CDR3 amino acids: CASSLAAPSSSYNSPLHF. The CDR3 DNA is TGCGCCAGCAGCTTGGCCGCACCCTCGAGCTCCTATAATTCACCCCTCCACTTT.

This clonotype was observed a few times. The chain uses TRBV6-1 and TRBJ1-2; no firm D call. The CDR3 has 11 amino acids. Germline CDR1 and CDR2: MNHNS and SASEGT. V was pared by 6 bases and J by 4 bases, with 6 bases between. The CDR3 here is CASRTSYGYTF. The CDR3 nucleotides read TGTGCCAGCAGAACCAGCTATGGCTACACCTTC.

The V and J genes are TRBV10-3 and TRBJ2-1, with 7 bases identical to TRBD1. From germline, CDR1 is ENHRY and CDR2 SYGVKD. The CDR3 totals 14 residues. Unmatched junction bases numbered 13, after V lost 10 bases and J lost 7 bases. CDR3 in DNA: TGTGCCAGATTCACCGGGACAGAATCGAATGAGCAGTTCTTC. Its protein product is CARFTGTESNEQFF.

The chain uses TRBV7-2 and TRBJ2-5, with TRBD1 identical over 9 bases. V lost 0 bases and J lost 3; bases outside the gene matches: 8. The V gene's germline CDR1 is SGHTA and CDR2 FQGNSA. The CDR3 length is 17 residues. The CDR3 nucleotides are TGTGCCAGCAGCTTAGCCCCGGGACAGGGTCCCGAAGAGACCCAGTACTTC. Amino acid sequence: CASSLAPGQGPEETQYF.

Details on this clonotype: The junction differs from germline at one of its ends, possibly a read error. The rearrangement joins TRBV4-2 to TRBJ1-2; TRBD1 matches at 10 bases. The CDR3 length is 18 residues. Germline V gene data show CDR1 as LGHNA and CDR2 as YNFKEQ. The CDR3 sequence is CASGQPSGTGVGVGGYTF. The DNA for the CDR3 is TGTGCCAGCGGCCAACCTTCCGGGACAGGGGTAGGAGTGGGGGGCTACACCTTC.

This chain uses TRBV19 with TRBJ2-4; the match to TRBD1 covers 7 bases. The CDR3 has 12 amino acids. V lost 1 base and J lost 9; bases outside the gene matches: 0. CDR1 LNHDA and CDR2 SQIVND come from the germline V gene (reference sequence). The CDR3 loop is CASSIAGGIQYF. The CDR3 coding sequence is TGTGCCAGTAGTATAGCAGGGGGCATTCAGTACTTC.

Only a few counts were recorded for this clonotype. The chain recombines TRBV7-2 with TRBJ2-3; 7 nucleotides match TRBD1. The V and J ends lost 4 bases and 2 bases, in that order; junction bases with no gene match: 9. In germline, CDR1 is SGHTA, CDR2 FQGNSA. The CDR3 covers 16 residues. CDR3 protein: CASSYTGAITTDTQYF. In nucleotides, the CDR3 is TGTGCCAGCAGCTACACAGGGGCAATTACCACAGATACGCAGTATTTT.

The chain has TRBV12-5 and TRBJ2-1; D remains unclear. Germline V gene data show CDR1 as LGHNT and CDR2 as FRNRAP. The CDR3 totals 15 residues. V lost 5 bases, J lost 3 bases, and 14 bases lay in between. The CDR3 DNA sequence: TGTGCTAGTGGTCCCGGGCAGTGGAACTACAATGAGCAGTTCTTC. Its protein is CASGPGQWNYNEQFF. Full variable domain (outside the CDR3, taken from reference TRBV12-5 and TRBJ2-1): DARVTQTPRHKVTEMGQEVTMRCQPILGHNTVFWYRQTMMQGLELLAYFRNRAPLDDSGMPKDRFSAEMPDATLATLKIQPSEPRDSAVYFCASGPGQWNYNEQFFGPGTRLTVL.